This T cell receptor beta chain came from a study of human T cells and chemical hapten exposure. The time point: patch test 2, 6 weeks after DPC sensitization. The treatment is: therapeutic diphenylcyclopropenone sensitization with weekly scalp DPC. V lost 5 bases and J lost 8; bases outside the gene matches: 6. The CDR3 loop spans 13 amino acids. The germline V gene encodes CDR1 MDHEN and CDR2 SYDVKM. Library preparation tagged each individual cDNA molecule with a unique molecular identifier. TCRdb itself ran the RACE reads through MiXCR, one entry per CDR3 protein. The data hold over 100,000 distinct CDR3 sequences, with 9% to 9.5% observed a single time.

This clonotype originated in a woman aged 40-49 years with alopecia areata. Some clones in this sample may be carry-over from other donors' samples. The genes are TRBV28 and TRBJ1-5; TRBD1 agrees at 7 bases. Material: whole blood, obtained in connection with sensitization to the hapten diphenylcyclopropenone (DPC). CDR3 loop: CASSRQGKEPQHF. The CDR3 region has the DNA TGTGCCAGCAGTCGACAGGGTAAGGAGCCCCAGCATTTT.